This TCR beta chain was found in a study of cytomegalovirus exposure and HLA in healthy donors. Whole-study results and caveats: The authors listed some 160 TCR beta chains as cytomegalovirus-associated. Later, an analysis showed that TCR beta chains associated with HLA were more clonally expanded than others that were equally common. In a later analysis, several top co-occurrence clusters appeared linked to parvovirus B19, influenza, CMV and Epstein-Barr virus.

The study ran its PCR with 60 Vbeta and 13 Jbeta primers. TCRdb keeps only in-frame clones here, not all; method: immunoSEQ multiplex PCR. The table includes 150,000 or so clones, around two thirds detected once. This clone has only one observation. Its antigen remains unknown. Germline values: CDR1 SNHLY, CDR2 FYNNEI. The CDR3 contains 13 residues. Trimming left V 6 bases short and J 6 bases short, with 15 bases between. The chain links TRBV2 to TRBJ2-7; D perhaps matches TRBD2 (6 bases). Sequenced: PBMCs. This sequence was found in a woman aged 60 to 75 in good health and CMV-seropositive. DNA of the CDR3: TGTGCCAGCAGAATCACTAGCAATGGCGAGCAGTACTTC. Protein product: CASRITSNGEQYF.